This TCR beta chain was sequenced in a study of Ad26.COV2.S vaccination and SARS-CoV-2 variants. Overall study: In the study, Ad26.COV2.S was injected intramuscularly once, or twice 56 days apart. Study-wide results and limits: The TCR breadth and depth analyses may have understated or missed part of the total T cell responses.

This clone was recorded only once. Its antigen is still unknown. Germline V gives CDR1 SGHVS, CDR2 FQNEAQ. The CDR3 loop spans 16 amino acids. V was pared by 2 bases and J by 4 bases, with 11 bases of the junction left unmatched. Treatment in this sample: some 19 received Ad26.COV2.S at low or high dose, single or two shots; five or six received placebo; per-sample allocation not given. Sampling happened 63 days after the first vaccine or placebo injection. Sequencing was performed with immunoSEQ multiplex PCR; in TCRdb, only in-frame clones are kept and a portion is missing. Here the sample spans more than 300,000 clones, 75% to 90% being singletons.

The specimen was peripheral blood, collected in a trial of Ad26.COV2.S vaccine versus placebo. This receptor was taken from a person aged 18-60 years who received the Ad26.COV2.S COVID-19 vaccine or a placebo. V gene TRBV7-8 combines with J gene TRBJ2-7; 7 nucleotides line up with TRBD1. In DNA, the CDR3 is TGTGCCAGCAGCTTACCTGACAGGGCGGGTCGATACGAGCAGTACTTC. This translates into CASSLPDRAGRYEQYF.